These T cell receptor beta chains were read from a single sample in a study of shared clonotypes between healthy human individuals. Profiling relied on immunoSEQ multiplex PCR, and the TCRdb table lists in-frame clones only, not all of them. This sample yields about 680,000 clones, of which 92% are seen a single time; more than 20% belongs to the top ten. The sample consisted of naive CD8+ T cells sorted from blood. The receptors shown here come from a man under 40 in good health. Each CDR3 is given with its conserved first and last residue. The D gene is left open where the match is weak. The size entry is marked missing in some rows and otherwise reads once, few, many or a size class.

CDR3 length	V gene	J gene	D gene	clone size	CDR3 protein	CDR3 DNA
14	TRBV15	TRBJ2-7	.	.	CATSRVAAGYEQYF	TGTGCCACCAGCAGAGTGGCCGCCGGCTACGAGCAGTACTTC
12	TRBV30	TRBJ2-7	.	.	CAWNQGYYEQYF	TGTGCCTGGAACCAGGGTTACTACGAGCAGTACTTC
13	TRBV11-2	TRBJ2-3	TRBD2	.	CACGRAPTDTQYF	TGTGCCTGCGGGAGGGCCCCCACAGATACGCAGTATTTT
16	TRBV11-2	TRBJ1-4	.	.	CASSSQGLGPNEKLFF	TGTGCCAGCAGCTCCCAGGGGCTAGGACCTAATGAAAAACTGTTTTTT
15	TRBV7-9	TRBJ2-5	TRBD2	.	CASSFIAGGKETQYF	TGTGCCAGCAGCTTTATAGCGGGAGGGAAAGAGACCCAGTACTTC
16	TRBV19	TRBJ2-1	.	once	CASSIGRGSSYNEQFF	TGTGCCAGTAGTATTGGGCGGGGTAGCTCCTACAATGAGCAGTTCTTC
14	TRBV19	TRBJ1-5	.	.	CASTAGFSNQPQHF	TGTGCCAGTACCGCAGGTTTTAGCAATCAGCCCCAGCATTTT
15	TRBV14	TRBJ2-1	TRBD2	.	CASSLLRGGLNEQFF	TGTGCCAGCAGCCTCCTCCGGGGGGGGCTCAATGAGCAGTTCTTC
14	TRBV29-1	TRBJ2-7	.	.	CSVEGPTSSYEQYF	TGCAGCGTTGAAGGTCCGACGAGCTCCTACGAGCAGTACTTC
12	TRBV11-2	TRBJ2-5	.	.	CASSSGRETQYF	TGTGCCAGCAGCTCGGGACGAGAGACCCAGTACTTC
15	TRBV27	TRBJ2-3	.	.	CASSWASSNTDTQYF	TGTGCCAGCAGTTGGGCTAGCAGTAACACAGATACGCAGTATTTT
14	TRBV5-1	TRBJ2-7	.	.	CASSSPGNSYEQYF	TGCGCCAGCAGCTCCCCCGGGAACTCCTACGAGCAGTACTTC
16	TRBV5-1	TRBJ1-5	.	once	CASSLEGSPFNQPQHF	TGCGCCAGCAGCTTGGAGGGGAGCCCCTTCAATCAGCCCCAGCATTTT
15	TRBV29-1	TRBJ2-1	TRBD2	once	CSVEPVPSGRDEQFF	TGCAGCGTAGAACCGGTCCCTAGCGGGAGAGATGAGCAGTTCTTC
15	TRBV27	TRBJ2-7	.	.	CASSQTTGLHYEQYF	TGTGCCAGCAGTCAAACCACGGGACTCCATTACGAGCAGTACTTC
14	TRBV9	TRBJ2-1	TRBD1	.	CASSVGDRGYEQFF	TGTGCCAGCAGCGTAGGGGACAGGGGATACGAGCAGTTCTTC
17	TRBV11-2	TRBJ2-2	TRBD2	few	CATYEGSGSGRGGELFF	TGTGCCACCTACGAGGGGAGCGGTAGCGGGAGGGGCGGGGAGCTGTTTTTT
15	TRBV5-6	TRBJ2-3	TRBD2	once	CASSSGTSSADTQYF	TGTGCCAGCAGCAGCGGGACTAGCTCCGCAGATACGCAGTATTTT
16	TRBV9	TRBJ2-2	.	.	CASTAQPALDTGELFF	TGTGCCAGCACCGCCCAGCCGGCTCTGGACACCGGGGAGCTGTTTTTT
18	TRBV4-2	TRBJ2-1	TRBD2	.	CASSHYASLAGKNNEQFF	TGTGCCAGCAGCCACTACGCCTCCCTAGCGGGAAAAAACAATGAGCAGTTCTTC
12	TRBV27	TRBJ2-7	TRBD2	.	CASSSPGLEKYF	TGTGCCAGCAGCAGTCCAGGACTAGAGAAGTACTTC
15	TRBV7-6	TRBJ2-2	.	.	CASSLGGGNTGELFF	TGTGCCAGCAGCTTAGGGGGCGGGAACACCGGGGAGCTGTTTTTT
16	TRBV25-1	TRBJ2-1	TRBD2	.	CASSPLVAGDYGEQFF	TGTGCCAGCAGTCCCCTCGTGGCGGGGGACTACGGGGAGCAGTTCTTC
15	TRBV11-2	TRBJ1-1	TRBD1	.	CASSTRQGLNTEAFF	TGTGCCAGCAGCACCAGACAGGGGTTGAACACTGAAGCTTTCTTT
15	TRBV10-3	TRBJ2-5	.	.	CAISGLAISQETQYF	TGTGCCATCAGTGGGCTAGCGATAAGCCAAGAGACCCAGTACTTC
11	TRBV2	TRBJ1-1	.	.	CARSEGPEAFF	TGTGCCAGATCAGAGGGCCCTGAAGCTTTCTTT
17	TRBV4-3	TRBJ2-7	.	.	CASSQDSGAVWDYEQYF	TGCGCCAGCAGCCAAGATTCGGGAGCGGTTTGGGACTACGAGCAGTACTTC
12	TRBV27	TRBJ2-3	.	.	CASKGGADTQYF	TGTGCCAGCAAGGGGGGGGCAGATACGCAGTATTTT
19	TRBV27	TRBJ2-3	TRBD2	.	CASTSGLAGAILKLHTQYF	TGTGCCAGCACATCGGGACTAGCGGGAGCAATTCTCAAGCTGCATACGCAGTATTTT
15	TRBV7-3	TRBJ2-2	.	once	CASSLTAGNTGELFF	TGTGCCAGCAGCTTAACGGCCGGGAACACCGGGGAGCTGTTTTTT
17	TRBV7-9	TRBJ2-3	.	.	CASLAPRGGGVGDTQYF	TGTGCCAGCCTAGCTCCCCGGGGAGGGGGAGTAGGAGATACGCAGTATTTT
14	TRBV5-1	TRBJ2-4	.	.	CASSLAPGENIQYF	TGCGCCAGCAGCTTGGCACCAGGAGAAAACATTCAGTACTTC